The rows below give T cell receptor beta chains drawn from one sample of a study of T cells in Graves' hyperthyroidism and ophthalmopathy. In TCRdb, the multiplex PCR reads were re-called with MiXCR into one record per CDR3 protein. Here the sample spans 250,000 to 300,000 distinct CDR3 sequences, roughly 14% being singletons. Material for sequencing was blood. The receptors derive from a middle-aged woman with Graves' hyperthyroidism that later progressed to Graves' ophthalmopathy. Both conserved end residues are part of each CDR3. The order of the fields is clone size, V gene, J gene, CDR3 protein. Rows give clone size only sometimes, using once, few, many, or a class for an expanded clone.

>many|TRBV28|TRBJ2-1
CASMDGGLGVVYSYNEQFF
>.|TRBV12-3/TRBV12-4|TRBJ1-2
CASSFETPNYGYTF
>many|TRBV5-4|TRBJ2-3
CASSLDRMTQYF
>few|TRBV19|TRBJ2-1
CASTPTSLTYNGQFF
>many|TRBV12-3/TRBV12-4|TRBJ2-5
CASSLGLAGQETQYF
>.|TRBV20-1|TRBJ1-1
CSARGAGGANRGEAFF
>many|TRBV20-1|TRBJ1-4
CSARGGGFATNEKLFF
>many|TRBV9|TRBJ2-1
CASSPVSGNYNEQFF
>.|TRBV5-1|TRBJ2-1
CASSYGHQREGRQFF
>many|TRBV4-1|TRBJ2-7
CASSQTQGSYEQYF
>many|TRBV27|TRBJ2-3
CASSPSPTAGPYLEQDTQYF
>few|TRBV4-2|TRBJ1-1
CASSPGRLNTEAFF
>few|TRBV2|TRBJ2-7
CASRLTAYEQYF
>many|TRBV6-1|TRBJ2-4
CAGTWQGHNIQYF
>many|TRBV5-1|TRBJ2-2
CASSLGLANTGELFF
>many|TRBV5-8|TRBJ2-1
CASRPGLAGSYNEQFF
>many|TRBV28|TRBJ1-6
CASSFRRGLSSYNSPLHF
>many|TRBV7-8|TRBJ2-3
CASSPGTSGIPTDTQYF
>many|TRBV12-3/TRBV12-4|TRBJ1-2
CASTLGVVRAGDYGYTF
>.|TRBV5-1|TRBJ2-2
CASSKDYTGELFF
>many|TRBV29-1|TRBJ2-3
CSVRGAGLFTDTQYF
>many|TRBV6-2/TRBV6-3|TRBJ1-5
CASSLRPLRQPQHF
>few|TRBV6-1|TRBJ2-1
CASSRLAGHYNEQFF
>many|TRBV20-1|TRBJ2-7
CSASPGLAYEQYF
>few|TRBV15|TRBJ2-7
CATSRDSDRSYEQYF
>few|TRBV20-1|TRBJ2-7
CSGTDRLAGGYEQYF
>many|TRBV9|TRBJ2-7
CASSRSGAWNEQYF
>many|TRBV7-9|TRBJ2-7
CASSLGHAGQGAEQYF
>few|TRBV7-3|TRBJ2-3
CASSLLALGTQYF
>few|TRBV6-2/TRBV6-3|TRBJ2-7
CASSYSSGTEYYEQYF
>many|TRBV11-2|TRBJ1-1
CASSWKQGLLNTEAFF
>many|TRBV9|TRBJ2-7
CASSLDESYEQYF
>many|TRBV2|TRBJ2-3
CASRQTTSARTDTQYF
>many|TRBV7-9|TRBJ2-1
CASSGKREPYNEQFF
>.|TRBV7-9|TRBJ2-7
CASSYLAGGPYEQYF
>many|TRBV15|TRBJ2-4
CATSRASEEDIQYF
>.|TRBV5-4|TRBJ2-2
CASSFLTGGSFNTGELFF
>.|TRBV7-2|TRBJ2-6
CASSLVWNSGANVLTF
>few|TRBV6-1|TRBJ2-2
CAGQFPGELFF
>many|TRBV7-6|TRBJ2-1
CASSLDRGLGDEQFF
>many|TRBV4-1|TRBJ1-2
CASSHQDRRNYGYTF
>many|TRBV12-3/TRBV12-4|TRBJ2-7
CASRREGAYEQYF
>many|TRBV5-1|TRBJ1-2
CASSLEQNYGYTF
>few|TRBV14|TRBJ2-5
CASSPRQGGETQYF
>many|TRBV18|TRBJ2-6
CASSPRVGQGAAGANVLTF
>many|TRBV7-6|TRBJ2-2
CASSTLAGVTGELFF
>many|TRBV20-1|TRBJ1-1
CSARGQGAYTTEAFF
>once|TRBV20-1|TRBJ1-1
CSVDGDTEAFF
>many|TRBV2|TRBJ2-3
CASSKRDPLRVRAGVLDTQYF
>many|TRBV14|TRBJ1-1
CASSQDWRDTEAFF
>many|TRBV28|TRBJ1-1
CASSFPRPGTEAFF
>.|TRBV29-1|TRBJ2-1
CSVERTSYNEQFF
>many|TRBV3-1|TRBJ2-1
CASSSRNSFNEQFF
>many|TRBV5-1|TRBJ2-1
CASRDPGDYNEQFF
>.|TRBV19|TRBJ2-3
CASQRGHTDTQYF
>.|TRBV12-3/TRBV12-4|TRBJ2-1
CANSSRIPSSPYNEQFF
>.|TRBV10-3|TRBJ1-2
CAISDSRVNYGYTF
>many|TRBV3-1|TRBJ2-1
CASSQDLVALHNEQFF
>.|TRBV4-1|TRBJ1-5
CASSQGQEFGRQPQHF